This paragraph covers one TCR beta chain sequence. No cognate antigen has been identified for it. Base qualities are not recorded, but no much larger clone differs from it by a single base. The CDR3 numbers 14 residues from cysteine through phenylalanine. Only the CDR3 part of the read is kept: 42 bases, read in frame from the first base. As encoded in the germline V gene (reference sequence), CDR1 is SEHNR while CDR2 is FQNEAQ. Germline trimming: 3 bases from V, 2 bases from J; junction bases outside gene matches: 3. The library was made by the immunoSEQ multiplex PCR assay. TCRdb retrieved this table from immuneACCESS and kept in-frame rearrangements only. Not all clones are present; in checked studies, unresolved V genes account for under half, and no reason is known for the remainder. A total of 68,000 or so clones appear in this sample, 80% to 95% of them only once. Around 3% of the sample comes from the top ten.

The data stem from a study of T cells after somatic rescue of genetic block (dated by TCRdb to 2018 to 2021). Turning to the overall study: The study assessed how robust, over the long term, a T-cell system was when the system had developed through somatic rescue of a genetic block in T-cell development.

The clonotype originates from a man aged 35 to 55. The rearrangement joined TRBV7-9 to TRBJ1-2, with 7 bases aligning to TRBD1. Sequences were obtained from peripheral blood mononuclear cells (PBMCs). The CDR3 corresponds to CASSLTGRNYGYTF. Here is the DNA: TGTGCCAGCAGCTTGACAGGGAGGAACTATGGCTACACCTTC. Beyond the CDR3, the reference TRBV7-9 and TRBJ1-2 genes provide the residues; the full variable domain reads: DTGVSQNPRHKITKRGQNVTFRCDPISEHNRLYWYRQTLGQGPEFLTYFQNEAQLEKSRLLSDRFSAERPKGSFSTLEIQRTEQGDSAMYLCASSLTGRNYGYTFGSGTRLTVV.